The clone carrying this T cell receptor beta chain was seen only a few times. This record comes from a study of blood T cell repertoires in COVID-19. Study at large: Acute and convalescent COVID-19 specimens originated in the United States, Italy and Spain.

The authors' processing: From reference gene primer amplification, estimates of nucleated cell counts were derived. Repertoires were generated with immunoSEQ multiplex PCR, while TCRdb's copy carries only in-frame clones and drops some. Clone size and V and J calls were adopted from that table, with D and trimming inferred from the DNA. The data show under 55,000 clones, around three quarters seen once. This CDR3 contains 14 residues. Germline lookup yields CDR1 SGHNT and CDR2 YYREEE (reference sequence). Trimming pared 4 bases from V and 4 bases from J, leaving 11 bases between. This chain connects TRBV5-4 to TRBJ2-2; D gene unclear. The sequence was collected from a man between 65 and 85 years old with acute or convalescent COVID-19. Sequencing was carried out using peripheral blood. The CDR3 nucleotides read TGTGCCAGCAGCATAGACTCTATCACCGGGGAGCTGTTTTTT. Its protein is CASSIDSITGELFF. The entire variable domain, with the rest obtained from reference TRBV5-4 and TRBJ2-2, is as follows: ETGVTQSPTHLIKTRGQQVTLRCSSQSGHNTVSWYQQALGQGPQFIFQYYREEENGRGNFPPRFSGLQFPNYSSELNVNALELDDSALYLCASSIDSITGELFFGEGSRLTVL.